Listed below are T cell receptor beta chains from one sample, sequenced in a study of blood T cells in healthy people across ages. TCRdb re-called the 5' RACE reads with MiXCR, one entry per CDR3 protein. The sample includes roughly 2 million distinct CDR3 sequences, around 48% of them seen just once. The sample consisted of blood. The receptors were gathered from a woman aged 40-49 years in good health. CDR3s include the opening cysteine and the closing phenylalanine or tryptophan. A D gene is named only where the DNA matches it firmly. Expanded clones get a size class; other rows say once, few or many, or leave the size out.

v_gene: TRBV15
abundance: few
j_gene: TRBJ1-2
d_gene: .
CDR3aa: CATSRYPQVNYGYTF
CDR3nt: TGTGCCACCAGCCGTTACCCCCAGGTCAACTATGGCTACACCTTC

v_gene: TRBV5-1
abundance: .
j_gene: TRBJ1-2
d_gene: TRBD1
CDR3aa: CASSLEPIRTGTGYYGYTF
CDR3nt: TGCGCCAGCAGCTTGGAGCCTATCCGGACCGGGACAGGGTACTATGGCTACACCTTC

v_gene: TRBV7-9
abundance: .
j_gene: TRBJ2-5
d_gene: .
CDR3aa: CASSFTGDQETQYF
CDR3nt: TGTGCCAGCAGCTTCACGGGGGACCAAGAGACCCAGTACTTC

v_gene: TRBV24-1
abundance: few
j_gene: TRBJ2-3
d_gene: .
CDR3aa: CATSDPNTDTQYF
CDR3nt: TGTGCCACCAGTGACCCTAACACAGATACGCAGTATTTT

v_gene: TRBV9
abundance: .
j_gene: TRBJ2-4
d_gene: .
CDR3aa: CASSVEDKPRDIRYF
CDR3nt: TGTGCCAGCAGCGTAGAGGATAAGCCTCGGGACATTCGGTACTTC

v_gene: TRBV7-8
abundance: .
j_gene: TRBJ2-2
d_gene: TRBD1
CDR3aa: CASSPEQGATGELFF
CDR3nt: TGTGCCAGCAGCCCGGAGCAGGGGGCGACCGGGGAGCTGTTTTTT

v_gene: TRBV27
abundance: .
j_gene: TRBJ2-7
d_gene: TRBD1
CDR3aa: CASSLDTGTELNEQYF
CDR3nt: TGTGCCAGCAGTTTAGATACCGGGACAGAGCTTAACGAGCAGTACTTC

v_gene: TRBV7-8
abundance: few
j_gene: TRBJ2-3
d_gene: TRBD1
CDR3aa: CASSARDRSTDTQYF
CDR3nt: TGTGCCAGCAGCGCACGGGACAGGAGCACAGATACGCAGTATTTT

v_gene: TRBV4-3
abundance: .
j_gene: TRBJ2-1
d_gene: .
CDR3aa: CASSQDSAGTGNEQFF
CDR3nt: TGCGCCAGCAGCCAAGATTCCGCCGGGACGGGCAATGAGCAGTTCTTC

v_gene: TRBV4-1
abundance: .
j_gene: TRBJ2-7
d_gene: TRBD2
CDR3aa: CASSLGIAGASYEQYF
CDR3nt: TGCGCCAGCAGCCTCGGGATAGCGGGGGCCTCCTACGAGCAGTACTTC

v_gene: TRBV12-3/TRBV12-4
abundance: few
j_gene: TRBJ2-7
d_gene: .
CDR3aa: CASSLGGSYGEQYF
CDR3nt: TGTGCCAGCAGTTTAGGTGGATCCTACGGGGAGCAGTACTTC

v_gene: TRBV11-2
abundance: .
j_gene: TRBJ1-2
d_gene: .
CDR3aa: CASRRSVGSGYGYTF
CDR3nt: TGTGCCAGCAGGAGAAGTGTGGGTTCAGGCTATGGCTACACCTTC

v_gene: TRBV7-2
abundance: few
j_gene: TRBJ2-7
d_gene: .
CDR3aa: CASSLAQGLSYEQYF
CDR3nt: TGTGCCAGCAGCTTGGCTCAGGGGCTCTCCTACGAGCAGTACTTC

v_gene: TRBV6-6
abundance: .
j_gene: TRBJ2-5
d_gene: .
CDR3aa: CASSHVGGETQYF
CDR3nt: TGTGCCAGTTCTCATGTGGGGGGAGAGACCCAGTACTTC

v_gene: TRBV27
abundance: .
j_gene: TRBJ2-3
d_gene: TRBD2
CDR3aa: CASSPLRGLAGVDTQYF
CDR3nt: TGTGCCAGCAGTCCCCTCCGAGGACTAGCGGGGGTAGATACGCAGTATTTT

v_gene: TRBV2
abundance: few
j_gene: TRBJ2-1
d_gene: TRBD1
CDR3aa: CASKGDRAYNEQFF
CDR3nt: TGTGCCAGCAAAGGGGACAGGGCCTACAATGAGCAGTTCTTC

v_gene: TRBV6-2/TRBV6-3
abundance: .
j_gene: TRBJ2-7
d_gene: .
CDR3aa: CASSAGRSEQYF
CDR3nt: TGTGCCAGCAGTGCGGGCCGGAGCGAGCAGTACTTC

v_gene: TRBV12-3/TRBV12-4
abundance: few
j_gene: TRBJ2-1
d_gene: .
CDR3aa: CASMLLTGPYNEQFF
CDR3nt: TGTGCCAGCATGCTACTGACAGGTCCGTACAATGAGCAGTTCTTC

v_gene: TRBV7-2
abundance: .
j_gene: TRBJ2-5
d_gene: TRBD2
CDR3aa: CASSPSGGAGKTQYF
CDR3nt: TGTGCCAGCAGCCCAAGCGGGGGGGCAGGGAAGACCCAGTACTTC

v_gene: TRBV28
abundance: .
j_gene: TRBJ2-1
d_gene: TRBD2
CDR3aa: CASSSPSGLAGGYNEQFF
CDR3nt: TGTGCCAGCAGTTCCCCGTCGGGGCTAGCGGGGGGATACAATGAGCAGTTCTTC

v_gene: TRBV5-6
abundance: .
j_gene: TRBJ2-5
d_gene: TRBD1
CDR3aa: CASSLVGQGGIETQYF
CDR3nt: TGTGCCAGCAGCTTGGTGGGACAGGGAGGTATCGAGACCCAGTACTTC

v_gene: TRBV4-3
abundance: once
j_gene: TRBJ2-1
d_gene: .
CDR3aa: CASSLIRDSYNELFF
CDR3nt: TGCGCCAGCAGCCTTATCAGGGATTCCTACAATGAGCTGTTCTTC

v_gene: TRBV5-1
abundance: .
j_gene: TRBJ1-4
d_gene: TRBD1
CDR3aa: CASRLGDRENEKLFF
CDR3nt: TGCGCCAGCAGGTTGGGGGACAGGGAAAATGAAAAACTGTTTTTT

v_gene: TRBV7-2
abundance: once
j_gene: TRBJ1-1
d_gene: .
CDR3aa: CASLHSLQGGEAFF
CDR3nt: TGTGCCAGCCTCCATTCCTTACAGGGCGGAGAAGCTTTCTTT

v_gene: TRBV10-1
abundance: .
j_gene: TRBJ1-2
d_gene: .
CDR3aa: CASSESRGRGYTF
CDR3nt: TGCGCCAGCAGTGAGTCGAGGGGTCGGGGCTACACCTTC